This T cell receptor (beta chain) was sequenced for a study of T cells in Graves' hyperthyroidism and ophthalmopathy. As regards this clonotype: What it recognizes is unknown.

Points from the study as a whole: Ophthalmopathy was model-predicted a median around seven months pre-onset.

Trimming stripped 2 bases from V and 3 bases from J, with 12 bases between. Looked up from germline, CDR1 is ENHRY and CDR2 is SYGVKD. This CDR3 is 15 amino acids long. Stable Graves' hyperthyroidism denoted no ophthalmopathy progression over 18 months. It was RNA transcripts that yielded the amplified TCR beta CDR3 regions. Researchers ran a first-round RT-PCR on the TCR CDR3 using the HTBI primer set. A single record per CDR3 protein comes from TCRdb applying MiXCR to the multiplex PCR reads. The sample includes 250,000 to 350,000 distinct CDR3 sequences, roughly 17% of them seen just once. J is TRBJ2-3 and V is TRBV10-3; D gene unclear. The clonotype was recovered from a man in his thirties or forties with Graves' hyperthyroidism. Sequencing was performed on blood. The CDR3 nucleotides are TGTGCCATCAGTGAGCCAAAATTTTTGACAGATACGCAGTATTTT. It yields the protein CAISEPKFLTDTQYF.